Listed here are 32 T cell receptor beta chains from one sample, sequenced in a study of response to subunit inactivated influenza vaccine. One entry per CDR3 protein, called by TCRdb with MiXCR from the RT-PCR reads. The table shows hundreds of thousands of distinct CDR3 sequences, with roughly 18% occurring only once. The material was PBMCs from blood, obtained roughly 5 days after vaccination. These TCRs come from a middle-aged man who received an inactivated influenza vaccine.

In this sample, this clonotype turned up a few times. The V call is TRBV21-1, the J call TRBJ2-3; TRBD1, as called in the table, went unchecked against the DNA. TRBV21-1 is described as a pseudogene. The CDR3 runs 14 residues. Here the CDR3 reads CASSKGQGTDTQYF. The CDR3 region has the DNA TGTGCCAGCAGCAAAGGACAGGGGACAGATACGCAGTATTTT.

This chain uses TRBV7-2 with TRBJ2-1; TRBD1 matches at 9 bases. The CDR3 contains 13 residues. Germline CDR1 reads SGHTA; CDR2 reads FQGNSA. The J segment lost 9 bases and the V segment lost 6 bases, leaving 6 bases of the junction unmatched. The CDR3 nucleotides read TGTGCCAGCAGAACCGGGACAGGGACTGAGCAGTTCTTC. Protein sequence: CASRTGTGTEQFF.

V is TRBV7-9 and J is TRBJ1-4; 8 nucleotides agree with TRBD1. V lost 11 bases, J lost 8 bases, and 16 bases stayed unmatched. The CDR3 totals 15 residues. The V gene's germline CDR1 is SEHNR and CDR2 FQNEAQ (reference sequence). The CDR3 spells CAASPTLGTGEKLFF. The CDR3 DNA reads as TGTGCCGCATCTCCAACTCTCGGGACAGGCGAAAAACTGTTTTTT. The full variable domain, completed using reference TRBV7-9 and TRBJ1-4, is DTGVSQNPRHKITKRGQNVTFRCDPISEHNRLYWYRQTLGQGPEFLTYFQNEAQLEKSRLLSDRFSAERPKGSFSTLEIQRTEQGDSAMYLCAASPTLGTGEKLFFGSGTQLSVL.

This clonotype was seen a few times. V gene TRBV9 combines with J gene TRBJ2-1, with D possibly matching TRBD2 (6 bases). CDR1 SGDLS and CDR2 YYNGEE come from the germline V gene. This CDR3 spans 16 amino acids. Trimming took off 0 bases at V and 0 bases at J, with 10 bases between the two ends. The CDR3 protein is CASSVGVGGSYNEQFF. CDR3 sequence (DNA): TGTGCCAGCAGCGTAGGGGTCGGGGGCTCCTACAATGAGCAGTTCTTC.

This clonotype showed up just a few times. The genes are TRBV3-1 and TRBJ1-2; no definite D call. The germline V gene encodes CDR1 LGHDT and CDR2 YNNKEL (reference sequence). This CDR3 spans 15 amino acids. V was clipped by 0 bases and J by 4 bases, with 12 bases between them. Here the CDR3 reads CASSQEGRRGYGYTF. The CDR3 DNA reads TGTGCCAGCAGCCAAGAAGGGCGTCGGGGCTATGGCTACACCTTC.

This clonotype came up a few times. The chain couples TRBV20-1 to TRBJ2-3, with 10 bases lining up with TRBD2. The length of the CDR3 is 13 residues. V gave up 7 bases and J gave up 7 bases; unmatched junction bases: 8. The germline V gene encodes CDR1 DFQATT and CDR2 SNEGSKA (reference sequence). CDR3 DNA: TGCAGTGTTGAAAGCGGGGGGGCAAATACGCAGTATTTT. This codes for CSVESGGANTQYF.

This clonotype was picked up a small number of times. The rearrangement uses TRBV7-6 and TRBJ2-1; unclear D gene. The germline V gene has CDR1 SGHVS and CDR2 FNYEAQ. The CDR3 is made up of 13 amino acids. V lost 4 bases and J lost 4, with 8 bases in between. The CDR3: CASSSQRYNEQFF. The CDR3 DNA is TGTGCCAGCAGCTCCCAACGATACAATGAGCAGTTCTTC.

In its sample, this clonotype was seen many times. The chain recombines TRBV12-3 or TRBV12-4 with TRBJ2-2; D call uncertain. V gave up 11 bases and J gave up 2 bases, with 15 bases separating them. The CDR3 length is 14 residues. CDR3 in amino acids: CASPRVGNTGELFF. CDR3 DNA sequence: TGTGCCTCCCCAAGGGTTGGAAACACCGGGGAGCTGTTTTTT.

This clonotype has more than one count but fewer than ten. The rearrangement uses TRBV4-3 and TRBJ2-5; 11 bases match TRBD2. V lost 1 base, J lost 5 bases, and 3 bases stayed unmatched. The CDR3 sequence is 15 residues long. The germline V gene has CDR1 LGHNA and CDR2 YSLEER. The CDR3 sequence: CASSQGGLAVETQYF. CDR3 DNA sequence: TGCGCCAGCAGCCAAGGGGGACTAGCGGTTGAGACCCAGTACTTC.

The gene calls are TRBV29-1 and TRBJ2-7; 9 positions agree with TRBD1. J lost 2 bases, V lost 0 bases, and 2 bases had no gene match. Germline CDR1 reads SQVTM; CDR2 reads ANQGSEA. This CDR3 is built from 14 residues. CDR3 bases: TGCAGCGTTGAAGAAGGGACAGGGCCCTACGAGCAGTACTTC. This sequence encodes CSVEEGTGPYEQYF.

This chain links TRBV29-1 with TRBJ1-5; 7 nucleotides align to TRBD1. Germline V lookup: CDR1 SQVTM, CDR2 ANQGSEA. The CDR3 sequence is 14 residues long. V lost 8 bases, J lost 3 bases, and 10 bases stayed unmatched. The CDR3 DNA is TGCAGCCCAAAACTCGACAGGGACAATCAGCCCCAGCATTTT. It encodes CSPKLDRDNQPQHF.

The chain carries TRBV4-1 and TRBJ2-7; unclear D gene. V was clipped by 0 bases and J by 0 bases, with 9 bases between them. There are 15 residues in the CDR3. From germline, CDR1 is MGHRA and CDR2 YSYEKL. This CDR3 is CASSQENLYSYEQYF. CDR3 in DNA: TGCGCCAGCAGCCAAGAAAACTTGTACTCCTACGAGCAGTACTTC.

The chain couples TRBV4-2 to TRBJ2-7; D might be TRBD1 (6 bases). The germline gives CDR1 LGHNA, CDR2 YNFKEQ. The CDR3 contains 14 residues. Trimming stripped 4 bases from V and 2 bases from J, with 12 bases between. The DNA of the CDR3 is TGTGCCAGCAGCCCCGGGACATCGACCTACGAGCAGTACTTC. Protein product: CASSPGTSTYEQYF.

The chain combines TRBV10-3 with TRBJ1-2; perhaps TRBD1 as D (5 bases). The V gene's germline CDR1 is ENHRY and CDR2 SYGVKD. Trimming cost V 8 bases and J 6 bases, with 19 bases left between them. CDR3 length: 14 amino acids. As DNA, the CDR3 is TGTGCCATCGCGCGGGACGGCAAAGAGAATGGCTACACCTTC. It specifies CAIARDGKENGYTF.

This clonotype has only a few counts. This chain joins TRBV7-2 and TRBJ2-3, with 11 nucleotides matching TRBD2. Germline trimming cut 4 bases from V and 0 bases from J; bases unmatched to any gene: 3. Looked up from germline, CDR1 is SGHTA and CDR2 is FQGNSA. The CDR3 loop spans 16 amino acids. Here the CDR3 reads CASSSRTSGSTDTQYF. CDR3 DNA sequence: TGTGCCAGCAGCTCGAGGACTAGCGGGAGCACAGATACGCAGTATTTT.

This CDR3 is CASSGGHYQNNSPLHF. CDR3 coding DNA: TGTGCCAGCAGCGGGGGCCACTATCAAAATAATTCACCCCTCCACTTT. This chain connects TRBV9 to TRBJ1-6, with TRBD1 as a possible D gene (5 bases). The CDR3 has 16 residues. Trimming took off 3 bases at V and 5 bases at J, with 15 bases between the two ends. The germline gives CDR1 SGDLS, CDR2 YYNGEE.

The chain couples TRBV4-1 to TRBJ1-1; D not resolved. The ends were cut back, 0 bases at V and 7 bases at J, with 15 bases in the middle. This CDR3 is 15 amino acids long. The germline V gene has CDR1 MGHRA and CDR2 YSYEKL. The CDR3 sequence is CASSQDVSSGIEAFF. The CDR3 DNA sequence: TGCGCCAGCAGCCAAGATGTTTCGTCCGGGATTGAAGCTTTCTTT.

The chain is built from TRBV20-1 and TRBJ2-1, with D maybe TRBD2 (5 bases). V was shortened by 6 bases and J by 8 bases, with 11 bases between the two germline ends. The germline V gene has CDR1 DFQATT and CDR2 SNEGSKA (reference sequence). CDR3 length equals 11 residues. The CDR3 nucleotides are TGCAGTGCCGTGGGAGCGGATGAGCAGTTCTTC. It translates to CSAVGADEQFF.

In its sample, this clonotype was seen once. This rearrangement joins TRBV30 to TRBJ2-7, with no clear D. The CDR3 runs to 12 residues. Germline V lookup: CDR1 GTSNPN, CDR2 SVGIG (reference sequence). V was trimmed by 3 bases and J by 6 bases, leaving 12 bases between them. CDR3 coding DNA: TGTGCCTGGAGGGTGACGGCGATCGAGCAGTACTTC. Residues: CAWRVTAIEQYF.

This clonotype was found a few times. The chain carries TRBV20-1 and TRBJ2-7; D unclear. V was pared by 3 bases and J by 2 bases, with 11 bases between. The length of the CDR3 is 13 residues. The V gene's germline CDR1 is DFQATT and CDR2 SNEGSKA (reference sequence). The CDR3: CSASIRVPYEQYF. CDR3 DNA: TGCAGTGCTAGTATACGGGTACCCTACGAGCAGTACTTC.

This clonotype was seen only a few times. CDR3 DNA sequence: TGCGCCAGCAGCTCGAAGACTAGCGGGGGGAGTATTGAGCAGTTCTTC. It encodes CASSSKTSGGSIEQFF. The chain has TRBV5-1 and TRBJ2-1, with 13 positions matching TRBD2. CDR1 is SGHRS, CDR2 YFSETQ, per germline. The CDR3 contains 16 residues. Trimming removed 3 bases from V and 9 bases from J; junction bases left unmatched: 9.

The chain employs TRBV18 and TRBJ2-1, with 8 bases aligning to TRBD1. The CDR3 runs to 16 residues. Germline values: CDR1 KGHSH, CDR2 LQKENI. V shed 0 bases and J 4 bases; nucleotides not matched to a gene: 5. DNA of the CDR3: TGTGCCAGCTCACCACCGCAGGGGGCTACGTACAATGAGCAGTTCTTC. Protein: CASSPPQGATYNEQFF.

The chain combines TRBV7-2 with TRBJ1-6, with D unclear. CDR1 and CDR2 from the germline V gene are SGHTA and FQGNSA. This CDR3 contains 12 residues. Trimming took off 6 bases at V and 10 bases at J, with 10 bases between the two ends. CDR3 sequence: CASSFPKSPLHF. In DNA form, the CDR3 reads TGTGCCAGCAGTTTTCCAAAATCACCCCTCCACTTT. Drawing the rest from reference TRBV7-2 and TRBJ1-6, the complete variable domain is GAGVSQSPSNKVTEKGKDVELRCDPISGHTALYWYRQSLGQGLEFLIYFQGNSAPDKSGLPSDRFSAERTGGSVSTLTIQRTQQEDSAVYLCASSFPKSPLHFGNGTRLTVT.

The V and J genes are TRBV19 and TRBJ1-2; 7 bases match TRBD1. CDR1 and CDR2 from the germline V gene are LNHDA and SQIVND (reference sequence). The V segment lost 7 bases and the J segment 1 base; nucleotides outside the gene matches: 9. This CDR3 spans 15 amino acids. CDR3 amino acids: CASIHGTANNYGYTF. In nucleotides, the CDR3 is TGTGCCAGTATTCATGGGACAGCGAATAACTATGGCTACACCTTC.

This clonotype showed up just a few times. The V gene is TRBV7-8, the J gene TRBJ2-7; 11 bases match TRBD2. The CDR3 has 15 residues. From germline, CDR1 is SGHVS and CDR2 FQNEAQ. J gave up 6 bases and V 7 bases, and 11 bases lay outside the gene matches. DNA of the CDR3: TGTGCCAGCACTCCTCTAGCGGGGGGATTTCGCGAGCAGTACTTC. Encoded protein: CASTPLAGGFREQYF.

The CDR3 DNA sequence: TGTGCCAGCAGCTTAGGTAACAGGGCTAACAATGAGCAGTTCTTC. Translated: CASSLGNRANNEQFF. This sequence joins TRBV11-3 and TRBJ2-1; TRBD1 might be the D (6 bases). Germline CDR1 is SGHNT and CDR2 is YENEEA. Between the trimmed V and J ends, which lost 1 base and 5 bases, there was a span of 12 bases. The CDR3 sequence is 15 residues long.

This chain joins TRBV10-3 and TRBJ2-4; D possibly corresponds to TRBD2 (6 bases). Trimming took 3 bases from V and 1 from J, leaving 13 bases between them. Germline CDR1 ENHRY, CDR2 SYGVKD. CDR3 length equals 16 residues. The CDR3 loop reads CAISEGGNGAKNIQYF. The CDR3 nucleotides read TGTGCCATCAGTGAAGGAGGGAATGGCGCCAAAAACATTCAGTACTTC.

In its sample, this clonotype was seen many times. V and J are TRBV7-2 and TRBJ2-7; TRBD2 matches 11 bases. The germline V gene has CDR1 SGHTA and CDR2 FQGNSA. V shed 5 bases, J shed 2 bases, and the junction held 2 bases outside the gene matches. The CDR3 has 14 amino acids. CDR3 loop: CASSQTSGTYEQYF. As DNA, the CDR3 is TGTGCCAGCAGCCAGACTAGCGGGACCTACGAGCAGTACTTC.

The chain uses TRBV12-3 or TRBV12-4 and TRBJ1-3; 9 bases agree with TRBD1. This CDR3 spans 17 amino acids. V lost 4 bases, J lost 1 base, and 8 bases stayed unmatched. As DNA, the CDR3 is TGTGCCAGCAGTTCCGACAGGGGGTATATATCTGGAAACACCATATATTTT. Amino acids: CASSSDRGYISGNTIYF.

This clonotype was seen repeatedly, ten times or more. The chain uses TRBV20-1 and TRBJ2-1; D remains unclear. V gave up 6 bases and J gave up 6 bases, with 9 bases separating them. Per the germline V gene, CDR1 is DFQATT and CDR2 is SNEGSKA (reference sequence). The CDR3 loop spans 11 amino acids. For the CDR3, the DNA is TGCAGTGCCACCCCCCTCAATGAGCAGTTCTTC. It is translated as CSATPLNEQFF.

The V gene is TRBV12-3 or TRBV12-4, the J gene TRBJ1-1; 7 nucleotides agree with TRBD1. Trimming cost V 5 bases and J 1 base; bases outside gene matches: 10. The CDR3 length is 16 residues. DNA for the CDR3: TGTGCCAGCAGTCTGGGACAGCTTCGGGGGAACACTGAAGCTTTCTTT. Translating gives CASSLGQLRGNTEAFF.

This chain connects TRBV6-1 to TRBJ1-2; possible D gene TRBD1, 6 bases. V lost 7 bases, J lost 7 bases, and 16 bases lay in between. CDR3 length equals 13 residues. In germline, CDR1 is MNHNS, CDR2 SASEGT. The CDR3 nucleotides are TGTGCCAGCACCCAAGGGGGAATCGGTGGCTACACCTTC. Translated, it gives CASTQGGIGGYTF.